The next 26 T cell receptor beta chains were all read from a single sample in a study of cytomegalovirus exposure and HLA in healthy donors (dated 2017 in TCRdb). Library method: the immunoSEQ multiplex PCR assay. For the multiplex PCR, a mixture combining 60 forward primers for TCR Vbeta segments and 13 reverse primers for TCR Jbeta segments was used. As stored in TCRdb, this immuneACCESS dataset retains in-frame rearrangements with V and J assigned. A fraction of the clones does not appear; measured against another copy, unresolved V genes explain less than half of the discrepancy, and the remainder lacks a known reason. Recorded for this sample are 68,000 or so clones; over 75% of them occurred a single time. Around 7% of the sample rests with the top ten. The sequencing sample was made of PBMCs. The receptors derive from a human donor in good health.

The CDR3 nucleotides read TGTGCCAGCAGCTCAATCACAGGGGTGCATGGCTACACCTTC. Its protein is CASSSITGVHGYTF. This chain links TRBV6-5 with TRBJ1-2, with 7 bases matching TRBD1. The V gene end was trimmed by 6 bases and the J gene end by 6 bases; junction bases not matched to a gene: 10. The V gene's germline CDR1 is MNHEY and CDR2 SVGAGI. This CDR3 contains 14 residues.

This sequence joins TRBV7-2 and TRBJ1-1; D may be TRBD1 (5 bases). Germline V gene sequence: CDR1 SGHTA, CDR2 FQGNSA. This CDR3 has 16 residues. Trimming removed 7 bases from V and 1 base from J, with 19 bases in between. The CDR3 nucleotides read TGTGCCAGCACCCCGGGCAGGCCGCAGGGGAACACTGAAGCTTTCTTT. It translates to CASTPGRPQGNTEAFF.

V and J are TRBV4-3 and TRBJ1-2, with 9 bases fitting TRBD1. Losses at the gene ends were 5 bases for V and 5 bases for J; bases not matched to a gene: 6. Germline V CDR1 and CDR2: LGHNA, YSLEER. The CDR3 runs 14 residues. The CDR3 protein is CASSGDRAGYGYTF. CDR3 coding DNA: TGCGCCAGCAGCGGGGACAGGGCGGGATATGGCTACACCTTC.

Only a few counts were recorded for this clone. The chain recombines TRBV30 with TRBJ2-7, with D tentatively TRBD2 (5 bases). V gave up 4 bases and J gave up 6 bases, with 10 bases separating them. From germline, CDR1 is GTSNPN and CDR2 SVGIG (reference sequence). This CDR3 has 11 residues. CDR3: CAWKFGVEQYF. The CDR3 nucleotides are TGTGCCTGGAAGTTCGGGGTCGAGCAGTACTTC.

The J gene is TRBJ1-6, the V gene TRBV6-5; 9 bases agree with TRBD1. CDR3 length: 14 amino acids. With V trimmed by 5 bases and J by 7 bases, 3 bases remained unmatched. Germline V gives CDR1 MNHEY, CDR2 SVGAGI. The chain's CDR3 is CASSRDRVNSPLHF. DNA for the CDR3: TGTGCCAGCAGTCGGGACAGGGTAAATTCACCCCTCCACTTT.

This clone is a singleton in its sample. The chain combines TRBV5-1 with TRBJ2-3, with a possible D match to TRBD2 (6 bases). With 3 bases removed from V and 3 bases from J, the gap between germline ends came to 11 bases. Germline assignment: CDR1 SGHRS and CDR2 YFSETQ. This CDR3 comprises 14 residues. The CDR3 DNA reads TGCGCCAGCAGCTGGGACTCTGGGACAGATACGCAGTATTTT. Translation: CASSWDSGTDTQYF.

V usage is TRBV6-6 and J usage is TRBJ2-3; 7 nucleotides line up with TRBD1. CDR1 and CDR2 (germline): MNHNY, SVGAGI (reference sequence). The CDR3 is 16 amino acids. Unmatched junction bases numbered 6, after V lost 0 bases and J lost 3 bases. CDR3 nucleotide sequence: TGTGCCAGCAGTTACTCGAGGGCAGGGGGAACAGATACGCAGTATTTT. This sequence encodes CASSYSRAGGTDTQYF.

This clone was found once. The chain has TRBV25-1 and TRBJ2-1; the match to TRBD1 covers 10 bases. Germline V CDR1 and CDR2: MGHDK, SYGVNS. The CDR3 consists of 14 residues. J gave up 4 bases and V 8 bases, and 5 bases lay outside the gene matches. DNA for the CDR3: TGTGCCAGCCGCCGGGACAGGGGATACAATGAGCAGTTCTTC. Translated, it gives CASRRDRGYNEQFF.

V usage is TRBV5-1 and J usage is TRBJ2-3; 10 bases align to TRBD2. Germline CDR1 SGHRS, CDR2 YFSETQ. The CDR3 runs to 15 residues. J gave up 4 bases and V 2 bases, and 4 bases lay outside the gene matches. CDR3 protein: CASSLAGGRADTQYF. The CDR3 bases are TGCGCCAGCAGCTTAGCGGGGGGGCGGGCAGATACGCAGTATTTT.

The V and J genes are TRBV19 and TRBJ2-6, with TRBD1 matching 7 bases. Germline lookup yields CDR1 LNHDA and CDR2 SQIVND (reference sequence). The J segment lost 1 base and the V segment lost 8 bases, leaving 2 bases of the junction unmatched. The CDR3 has 14 amino acids. The chain's CDR3 is CASDRVSGANVLTF. CDR3 bases: TGTGCCAGTGACAGGGTATCTGGGGCCAACGTCCTGACTTTC.

J is TRBJ2-3 and V is TRBV5-6; possible D gene TRBD2, 6 bases. V was shortened by 1 base and J by 2 bases, with 11 bases between the two germline ends. The CDR3 is made up of 15 amino acids. The germline CDR1 and CDR2 sequences are SGHDT and YYEEEE. CDR3 sequence (DNA): TGTGCCAGCAGCTTGTATGGGGGGTACACAGATACGCAGTATTTT. Amino acids: CASSLYGGYTDTQYF.

On this clone: Relative to the germline gene, one junction end is altered; a read error may explain this. This chain joins TRBV28 and TRBJ1-2; TRBD1 agrees at 10 bases. The CDR3 runs to 15 residues. Per germline, CDR1 MDHEN and CDR2 SYDVKM. The CDR3, as DNA: TGTGCCAGCAGAACCACCGGGACAGGGGTGAGTGGCTACCCCTTC. This gives the protein CASRTTGTGVSGYPF.

The rearrangement joins TRBV5-4 to TRBJ2-2, with D possibly matching TRBD1 (5 bases). The ends were cut back, 0 bases at V and 3 bases at J, with 9 bases in the middle. The CDR3 has 15 amino acids. Germline CDR1 and CDR2: SGHNT and YYREEE (reference sequence). This chain's CDR3 is CASSLDVGDTGELFF. The CDR3 nucleotides are TGTGCCAGCAGCTTGGATGTAGGGGACACCGGGGAGCTGTTTTTT.

This clone was counted once. CDR3 residues: CASSLGGLGELFF. CDR3 coding DNA: TGTGCCAGCAGTTTGGGGGGGCTGGGGGAGCTGTTTTTT. V gene TRBV2 combines with J gene TRBJ2-2; maybe TRBD2 (7 bases). Trimming pared 5 bases from V and 8 bases from J, leaving 12 bases between. The CDR3 totals 13 residues. Germline CDR1 is SNHLY and CDR2 is FYNNEI.

The V call is TRBV19, the J call TRBJ1-2, with 8 bases fitting TRBD1. This CDR3 has 16 amino acids. Per the germline V gene, CDR1 is LNHDA and CDR2 is SQIVND (reference sequence). Losses at the gene ends were 3 bases for V and 9 bases for J; bases not matched to a gene: 15. The CDR3 nucleotides are TGTGCCAGTAGTATCCCCTCCGGACAGGGCCTCGGAAGCTACACCTTC. It codes for CASSIPSGQGLGSYTF. The full variable domain, its missing parts supplied by reference TRBV19 and TRBJ1-2, is DGGITQSPKYLFRKEGQNVTLSCEQNLNHDAMYWYRQDPGQGLRLIYYSQIVNDFQKGDIAEGYSVSREKKESFPLTVTSAQKNPTAFYLCASSIPSGQGLGSYTFGSGTRLTVV.

In this sample, this clone turned up a few times. The rearrangement links TRBV7-9 to TRBJ1-1; D gene unclear. From germline, CDR1 is SEHNR and CDR2 FQNEAQ (reference sequence). The CDR3 has 11 residues. V gave up 2 bases and J gave up 7 bases, with 5 bases separating them. The CDR3 DNA reads as TGTGCCAGCAGCTTAACGGTTGAAGCTTTCTTT. It is translated as CASSLTVEAFF. Variable domain in full (rest from reference TRBV7-9 and TRBJ1-1): DTGVSQNPRHKITKRGQNVTFRCDPISEHNRLYWYRQTLGQGPEFLTYFQNEAQLEKSRLLSDRFSAERPKGSFSTLEIQRTEQGDSAMYLCASSLTVEAFFGQGTRLTVV.

The V gene is TRBV10-2, the J gene TRBJ2-7; 7 nucleotides match TRBD2. The V gene end was trimmed by 8 bases and the J gene end by 0 bases; junction bases not matched to a gene: 7. Per the germline V gene, CDR1 is WSHSY and CDR2 is SAAADI. This CDR3 is 14 amino acids long. The CDR3 spells CASFTSDRSYEQYF. CDR3 in DNA: TGCGCCAGCTTTACTAGCGACCGCTCCTACGAGCAGTACTTC.

This clone has just one count. The CDR3 loop reads CASSLTGGGEKLFF. The CDR3 nucleotides read TGTGCCAGCAGCTTGACAGGGGGTGGAGAAAAACTGTTTTTT. The gene calls are TRBV11-2 and TRBJ1-4; 9 bases match TRBD1. The CDR3 consists of 14 residues. From germline, CDR1 is SGHAT and CDR2 FQNNGV. The junction had 4 bases not matched to a gene; V was cut back by 3 bases and J by 8 bases.

The CDR3 spells CASSVDPGLAGAQGTQYF. The CDR3 DNA sequence: TGTGCCAGCAGCGTAGACCCGGGACTAGCGGGGGCCCAGGGTACGCAGTATTTT. The rearrangement joins TRBV9 to TRBJ2-3, with 14 bases lining up with TRBD2. CDR1 is SGDLS and CDR2 is YYNGEE in the germline V gene. CDR3 size: 18 residues. With 0 bases clipped from V and 8 bases from J, the junction kept 11 bases outside the gene matches.

The chain combines TRBV19 with TRBJ2-1; TRBD2 aligns across 8 bases. The length of the CDR3 is 14 residues. With V trimmed by 5 bases and J by 8 bases, 8 bases remained unmatched. CDR1 and CDR2 from the germline V gene are LNHDA and SQIVND (reference sequence). This chain's CDR3 is CASSPGLVIDEQFF. CDR3 bases: TGTGCCAGTAGTCCGGGACTAGTAATCGATGAGCAGTTCTTC.

The chain has TRBV7-6 and TRBJ1-1; D gene ambiguous. This CDR3 spans 15 amino acids. Germline V CDR1 and CDR2: SGHVS, FNYEAQ. V dropped 1 base and J dropped 1 base, with 10 bases sitting between them. Here the CDR3 DNA reads TGTGCCAGCAGCTTAGGTATTGCGGGGAACACTGAAGCTTTCTTT. This gives the protein CASSLGIAGNTEAFF. Supplemented by reference TRBV7-6 and TRBJ1-1, the full variable domain reads GAGVSQSPRYKVTKRGQDVALRCDPISGHVSLYWYRQALGQGPEFLTYFNYEAQQDKSGLPNDRFSAERPEGSISTLTIQRTEQRDSAMYRCASSLGIAGNTEAFFGQGTRLTVV.

This clone was recorded only once. The chain carries TRBV5-1 and TRBJ2-1; TRBD1 matches 11 bases. This CDR3 contains 16 residues. The J segment lost 7 bases and the V segment lost 0 bases, leaving 6 bases of the junction unmatched. Germline V gene data show CDR1 as SGHRS and CDR2 as YFSETQ. The DNA for the CDR3 is TGCGCCAGCAGCTTGGTAGGACAGGGGGCGCCTAATGAGCAGTTCTTC. Its translation is CASSLVGQGAPNEQFF.

V gene TRBV9 combines with J gene TRBJ2-3, with TRBD2 matching 8 bases. The CDR3 is 17 amino acids. The V and J ends lost 4 bases and 4 bases, in that order; junction bases with no gene match: 14. The germline gives CDR1 SGDLS, CDR2 YYNGEE. The CDR3 protein is CASSPRAGTRPADTQYF. The CDR3, as DNA: TGTGCCAGCAGCCCCCGAGCCGGGACTAGGCCTGCAGATACGCAGTATTTT.

The rearrangement joins TRBV6-5 to TRBJ2-5; no reliable D call. Trimming took off 8 bases at V and 5 bases at J, with 9 bases between the two ends. CDR1 and CDR2 (germline): MNHEY, SVGAGI. The CDR3 covers 11 residues. The CDR3 region has the DNA TGTGCCAGCGGCCGATACGAGACCCAGTACTTC. This translates into CASGRYETQYF.

The rearrangement links TRBV6-1 to TRBJ1-6, with TRBD1 as a possible D gene (6 bases). The CDR3 consists of 15 residues. Germline CDR1 reads MNHNS; CDR2 reads SASEGT. V was trimmed by 4 bases and J by 9 bases, leaving 16 bases between them. CDR3 in amino acids: CASSAGTFRGSPLHF. The CDR3 DNA reads TGTGCCAGCAGTGCCGGGACATTCCGGGGTTCACCCCTCCACTTT.

This chain joins TRBV9 and TRBJ2-3, with 12 bases lining up with TRBD2. V lost 2 bases to trimming and J lost 4 bases; unmatched junction nucleotides: 8. Germline V gives CDR1 SGDLS, CDR2 YYNGEE. The CDR3 is made up of 17 amino acids. CDR3 amino acids: CASSVGPSGGAADTQYF. The CDR3 coding sequence is TGTGCCAGCAGCGTTGGCCCTAGCGGGGGGGCCGCAGATACGCAGTATTTT.